The clone carrying this T cell receptor (beta chain) was seen more than once but under ten times. Antigen: not known. Under the ViraFEST assay, PBMC were stimulated with viral peptide pools so that antigen-specific CD4+ T cells expanded. Sequencing was performed afterwards. It was after nine to ten days of culture that CD4+ T cells were isolated. Negative nucleocapsid antibody tests before and after vaccination confirmed no previous SARS-CoV-2 infection. Both day 3 and day 7 saw half the medium replaced with IL-2 medium. The source of the sample is a study of vaccination effects on CD4 cells after COVID-19. Trimming cost V 2 bases and J 6 bases, with 17 bases left between them. The CDR3 consists of 15 residues. Germline loops: CDR1 SGHRS, CDR2 YFSETQ. Clones were sequenced by immunoSEQ multiplex PCR, and TCRdb holds only the in-frame ones, with some missing. The repertoire holds tens of thousands of clones, with over 70% as singletons.

The gene calls are TRBV5-1 and TRBJ1-1; D may be TRBD1 (5 bases). The sequence came from a human donor who received a COVID-19 vaccine. Sequenced material: CD4+ T cells from PBMCs cultured with HCoV-OC43 spike peptides, taken before COVID-19 vaccination. Stated subset: HCoV-OC43 spike overlapping peptide pool stimulation. The CDR3 loop is CASSFSAGGVPEAFF. CDR3 in DNA: TGCGCCAGCAGCTTTAGTGCCGGGGGGGTCCCTGAAGCTTTCTTT.